These T cell receptor beta chains were read from a single sample in a study of early stage breast cancer tumors. Sequencing was performed with immunoSEQ multiplex PCR; in TCRdb, only in-frame clones are kept and a portion is missing. This sample has 65,000 to 75,000 clones, with around 80% found just once. Sequenced input: blood. Receptor source: a person aged 35 to 50 with breast cancer. Both conserved end residues are trimmed from each CDR3. The order of the fields is J gene, D gene, V gene, clone size, CDR3 protein. The D gene is left open where the match is weak. Only part of the rows carry a size: once, few, many, or a class if the clone is expanded.

>TRBJ1-1|NA|TRBV28|NA
ASRDFEGPPKNTEAF
>TRBJ1-2|TRBD1|TRBV9|NA
ASSAQGQGRSGYT
>TRBJ1-4|NA|TRBV6-1|NA
ASSEGVGDQEKLF
>TRBJ2-7|TRBD1|TRBV27|NA
ASSDRVEQY
>TRBJ1-4|NA|TRBV5-4|NA
ASSSGGVAGAGEKLF
>TRBJ2-5|NA|TRBV19|NA
ASRAGETQY
>TRBJ1-1|NA|TRBV30|once
AWSVEGNTEAF
>TRBJ2-1|NA|TRBV7-9|NA
ASSRWSYNEQF
>TRBJ1-2|NA|TRBV6-6|NA
ASSDRTSSYGYT
>TRBJ2-6|NA|TRBV2|NA
ASRRTEADSGANVLT
>TRBJ2-7|TRBD1|TRBV28|NA
ASSTPGQRPEQY
>TRBJ2-3|NA|TRBV19|NA
ASSIPGHWTADTQY
>TRBJ1-5|TRBD1|TRBV7-8|NA
ASSLTGAPNQPQH
>TRBJ1-4|TRBD1|TRBV5-6|once
ASSQQGSEKLF
>TRBJ2-1|TRBD1|TRBV6-4|NA
ASSPSSGTGVDEQF